The T cell receptor beta chain described here comes from a study of OX40 agonist ivuxolimab in advanced cancers. Per germline, CDR1 SGHVS and CDR2 FQNEAQ. The CDR3 runs to 12 residues. V was clipped by 3 bases and J by 7 bases, with 9 bases between them. Some clones are missing from TCRdb's copy, which holds only in-frame ones; the method was immunoSEQ multiplex PCR. This table has some 100,000 clones, roughly 80% appearing once. The clonotype originates from an adult with an advanced solid tumor such as melanoma, head and neck, liver or kidney cancer. Here the sequenced sample was CD4+ or CD8+ T cells sorted from blood, taken in a trial of the OX40 agonist ivuxolimab. This chain joins TRBV7-8 and TRBJ1-2, with D hard to call. CDR3 amino acids: CASSLPGFGYTF. The DNA for the CDR3 is TGTGCCAGCAGCTTGCCCGGGTTTGGCTACACCTTC.